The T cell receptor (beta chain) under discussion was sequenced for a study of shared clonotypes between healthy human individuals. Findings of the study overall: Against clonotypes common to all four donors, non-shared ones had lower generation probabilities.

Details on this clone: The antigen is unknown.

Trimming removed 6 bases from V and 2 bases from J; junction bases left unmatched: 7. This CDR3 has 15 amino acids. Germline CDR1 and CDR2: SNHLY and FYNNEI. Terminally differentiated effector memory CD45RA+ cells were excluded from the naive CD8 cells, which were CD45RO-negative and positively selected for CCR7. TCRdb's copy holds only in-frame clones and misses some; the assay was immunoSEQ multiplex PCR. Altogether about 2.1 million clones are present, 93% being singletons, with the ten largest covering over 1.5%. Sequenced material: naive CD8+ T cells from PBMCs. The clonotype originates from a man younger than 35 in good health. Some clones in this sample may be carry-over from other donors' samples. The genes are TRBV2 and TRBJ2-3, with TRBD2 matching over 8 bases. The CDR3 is CASRRTSSFTDTQYF. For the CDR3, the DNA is TGTGCCAGCAGACGGACTAGCTCCTTCACAGATACGCAGTATTTT. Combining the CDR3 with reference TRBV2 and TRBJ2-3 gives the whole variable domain EPEVTQTPSHQVTQMGQEVILRCVPISNHLYFYWYRQILGQKVEFLVSFYNNEISEKSEIFDDQFSVERPDGSNFTLKIRSTKLEDSAMYFCASRRTSSFTDTQYFGPGTRLTVL.